This passage covers 5 T cell receptor beta chains from one sample sequenced in a study of CD8+CD57+ T cells in acquired aplastic anemia. Genomic DNA, the template, was used for profiling of the TCR beta VDJ and CDR3. TCRdb analysed the reads with MiXCR anew, one entry per CDR3 protein. The sample carries fewer than 200,000 distinct CDR3 sequences, around 40% recorded once. Sequencing input: sorted CD4+, CD8+, or CD8+CD57+ T cells (not recorded which) from PBMCs. The receptors were gathered from a human donor in good health.

This clonotype was detected many times. The V call is TRBV9, the J call TRBJ1-4, with 7 bases fitting TRBD1. Germline loops: CDR1 SGDLS, CDR2 YYNGEE. This CDR3 region has 14 residues. Trimming cost V 4 bases and J 6 bases; bases outside gene matches: 6. CDR3 in DNA: TGTGCCAGCAGCTGGGGACAGTTGGATGAAAAACTGTTTTTT. This gives the protein CASSWGQLDEKLFF.

The V and J genes are TRBV11-2 and TRBJ2-1, with 9 bases that match TRBD1. CDR1 is SGHAT, CDR2 FQNNGV, per germline. The CDR3 is 15 residues long. Trimming cost V 4 bases and J 8 bases; bases outside gene matches: 9. The CDR3 nucleotides read TGTGCCAGCAGCTCCGGGACAGGGACAATCGATGAGCAGTTCTTC. Translated: CASSSGTGTIDEQFF.

The chain carries TRBV10-3 and TRBJ1-5, with D uncertain. CDR3 length: 14 residues. The germline gives CDR1 ENHRY, CDR2 SYGVKD. The V and J ends lost 0 bases and 6 bases respectively, with 9 bases between them. This chain's CDR3 is CAISESREGQPQHF. In DNA form, the CDR3 reads TGTGCCATCAGTGAGTCCCGGGAGGGTCAGCCCCAGCATTTT.

The V call is TRBV28, the J call TRBJ1-2; D remains unclear. This CDR3 region has 14 residues. V was trimmed by 4 bases and J by 4 bases, leaving 13 bases between them. Germline V lookup: CDR1 MDHEN, CDR2 SYDVKM. CDR3 amino acids: CASSSNKVIYGYTF. CDR3 coding DNA: TGTGCCAGCAGTTCTAACAAGGTTATCTATGGCTACACCTTC.

On this clonotype itself: As the CDR3 is not closed by the conserved phenylalanine or tryptophan, this likely results from a read error. V gene TRBV12-3 or TRBV12-4 combines with J gene TRBJ2-1; a possible D gene is TRBD2 (6 bases). This CDR3 region has 12 residues. V lost 3 bases and J 11 bases, leaving 11 bases between the germline ends. CDR3 in amino acids: CASSLGGSKQFL. As DNA, the CDR3 is TGTGCCAGCAGTTTGGGGGGATCCAAGCAGTTCCTC.